This T cell receptor (beta chain) comes out of a study of response to subunit inactivated influenza vaccine. Study outcomes and limitations: With each seasonal influenza vaccination, the authors suggested, few new T cells are recruited.

In the case of this clonotype: What it binds is not known.

Between the trimmed V and J ends, which lost 4 bases and 2 bases, there was a span of 15 bases. Germline-derived CDR1 and CDR2 are DFQATT and SNEGSKA (reference sequence). The CDR3 length is 14 residues. TCRdb redid the calling of the RT-PCR reads with MiXCR, one entry per CDR3 protein. There are about 540,000 distinct CDR3 sequences in the sample; under 30% occur only once, and under 3.5% lies in the top ten. These data were also filed under a second study, of T cells expressing NK-cell markers. Per that paper: In generating TCR beta cDNA, 5'RACE template switching with UMIs was used. The use of an anti-gamma-delta TCR antibody, which was added in several experiments, restricted sorting to T cells expressing alpha-beta TCR. NKG2C+ dominant clonotype frequencies in 6 or 7 donors were roughly 1.0-7.0% of CD8+ T cells. No clear determination of HCMV specificity was made for expanded NKG2C+ T cell clones.

This clonotype was sampled from a middle-aged man who received an inactivated influenza vaccine. This specimen was CD4+ T cells sorted from PBMCs, taken approximately 13 days after vaccination. The rearrangement uses TRBV20-1 and TRBJ2-7; D uncertain. CDR3 sequence (DNA): TGCAGTGCTACCGCAGGAGAGCTAACCTACGAGCAGTACTTC. It is translated as CSATAGELTYEQYF.